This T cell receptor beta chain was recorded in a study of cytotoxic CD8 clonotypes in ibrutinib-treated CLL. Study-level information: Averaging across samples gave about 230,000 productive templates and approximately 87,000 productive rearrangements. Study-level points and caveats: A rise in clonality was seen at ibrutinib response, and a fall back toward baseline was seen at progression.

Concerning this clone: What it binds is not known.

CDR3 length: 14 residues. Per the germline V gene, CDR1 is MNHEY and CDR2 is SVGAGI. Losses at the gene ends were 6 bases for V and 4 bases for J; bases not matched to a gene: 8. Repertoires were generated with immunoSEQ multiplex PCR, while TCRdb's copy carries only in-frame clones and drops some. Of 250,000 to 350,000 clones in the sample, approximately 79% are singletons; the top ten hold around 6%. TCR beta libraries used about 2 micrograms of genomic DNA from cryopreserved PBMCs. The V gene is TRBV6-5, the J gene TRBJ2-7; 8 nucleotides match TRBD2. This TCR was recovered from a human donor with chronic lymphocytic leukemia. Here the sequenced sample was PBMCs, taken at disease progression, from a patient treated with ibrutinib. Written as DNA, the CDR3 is TGTGCCAGCAGCCCCGGGGGGGATCGGTACGAGCAGTACTTC. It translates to CASSPGGDRYEQYF.